The TCR beta chain described here comes from a study of lymphopenia after photon versus proton radiotherapy. Regarding the study as a whole: A bigger post-nadir fall in TCR diversity correlated inversely with survival time in deceased patients. After the lymphocyte nadir, photon-treated repertoires showed oligoclonal expansion, especially of CD8+ Temra cells. Survival link was tested only in deceased patients; proton benefit remains a possibility. Proton therapy kept repertoires fairly stable, unlike photons, which gained effector/memory cells.

The CDR3 is made up of 14 amino acids. CDR1 and CDR2 (germline): MDHEN, SYDVKM. The ends lost 5 bases at V and 8 bases at J; junction bases unmatched: 8. Some clones are missing from TCRdb's copy, which holds only in-frame ones; the method was immunoSEQ multiplex PCR. The table has over 30,000 clones, roughly 84% seen once. This clone was picked up a small number of times. Its antigen is not identified. Sequencing used peripheral blood, obtained from a patient treated with proton-based radiotherapy. The gene calls are TRBV28 and TRBJ1-4; 7 nucleotides align to TRBD1. The TCR comes from a woman aged 65 to 85 with pancreatic cancer. CDR3 bases: TGTGCCAGCAGTCGAGGGGGCGCAGAGGAAAAACTGTTTTTT. Its translation is CASSRGGAEEKLFF. The full variable domain, completed using reference TRBV28 and TRBJ1-4, is DVKVTQSSRYLVKRTGEKVFLECVQDMDHENMFWYRQDPGLGLRLIYFSYDVKMKEKGDIPEGYSVSREKKERFSLILESASTNQTSMYLCASSRGGAEEKLFFGSGTQLSVL.